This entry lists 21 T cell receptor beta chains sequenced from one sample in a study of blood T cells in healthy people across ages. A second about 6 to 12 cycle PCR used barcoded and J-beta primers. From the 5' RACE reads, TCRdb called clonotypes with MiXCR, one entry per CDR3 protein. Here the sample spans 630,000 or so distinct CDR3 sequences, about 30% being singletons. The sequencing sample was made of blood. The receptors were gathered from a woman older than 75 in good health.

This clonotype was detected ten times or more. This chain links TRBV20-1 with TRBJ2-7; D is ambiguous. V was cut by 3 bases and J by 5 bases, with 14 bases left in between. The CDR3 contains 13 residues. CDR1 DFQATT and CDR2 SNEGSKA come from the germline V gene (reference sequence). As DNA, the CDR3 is TGCAGTGCTAGTGGGCTGGAGCCCCACGAGCAGTACTTC. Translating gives CSASGLEPHEQYF.

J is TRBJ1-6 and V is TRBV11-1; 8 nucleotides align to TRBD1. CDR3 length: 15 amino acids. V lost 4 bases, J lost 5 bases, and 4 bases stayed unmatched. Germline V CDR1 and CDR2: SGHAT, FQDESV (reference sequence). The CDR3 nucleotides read TGTGCCAGCAGCTCCGACAGGGGAGATAATTCACCCCTCCACTTT. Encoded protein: CASSSDRGDNSPLHF. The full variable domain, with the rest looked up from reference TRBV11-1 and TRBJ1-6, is EAEVAQSPRYKITEKSQAVAFWCDPISGHATLYWYRQILGQGPELLVQFQDESVVDDSQLPKDRFSAERLKGVDSTLKIQPAELGDSAMYLCASSSDRGDNSPLHFGNGTRLTVT.

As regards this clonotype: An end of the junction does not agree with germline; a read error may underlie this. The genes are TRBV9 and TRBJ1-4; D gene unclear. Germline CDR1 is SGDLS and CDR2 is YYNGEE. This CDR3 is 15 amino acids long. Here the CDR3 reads CAGSSRPATGEKLFF. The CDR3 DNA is TGTGCCGGCAGCTCCCGACCGGCCACTGGGGAAAAACTGTTTTTT.

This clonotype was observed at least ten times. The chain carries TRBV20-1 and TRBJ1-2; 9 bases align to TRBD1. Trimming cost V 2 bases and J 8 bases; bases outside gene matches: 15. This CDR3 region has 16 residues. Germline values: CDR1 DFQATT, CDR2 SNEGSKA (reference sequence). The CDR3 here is CSARPATGGAVRGYTF. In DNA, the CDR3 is TGCAGTGCTAGACCCGCGACAGGGGGAGCGGTAAGAGGCTACACCTTC.

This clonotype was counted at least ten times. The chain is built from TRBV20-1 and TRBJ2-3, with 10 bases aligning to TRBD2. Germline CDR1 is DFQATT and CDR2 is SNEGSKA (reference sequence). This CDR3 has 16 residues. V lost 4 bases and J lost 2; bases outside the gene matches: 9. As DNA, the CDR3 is TGCAGTGCTACGGACATAGCGGGGGGCCCCACAGATACGCAGTATTTT. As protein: CSATDIAGGPTDTQYF.

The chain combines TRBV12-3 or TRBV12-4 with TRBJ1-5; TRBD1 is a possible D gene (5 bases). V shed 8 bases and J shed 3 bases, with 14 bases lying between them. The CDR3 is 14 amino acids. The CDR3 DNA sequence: TGTGCCAGCCTCTTGGGGGGAACCAATCAGCCCCAGCATTTT. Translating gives CASLLGGTNQPQHF.

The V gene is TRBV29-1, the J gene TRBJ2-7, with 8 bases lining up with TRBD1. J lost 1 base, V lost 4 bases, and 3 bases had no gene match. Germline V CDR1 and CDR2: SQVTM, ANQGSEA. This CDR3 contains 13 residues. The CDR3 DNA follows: TGCAGCGTTGGGAGACAGGGGTCCTACGAGCAGTACTTC. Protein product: CSVGRQGSYEQYF.

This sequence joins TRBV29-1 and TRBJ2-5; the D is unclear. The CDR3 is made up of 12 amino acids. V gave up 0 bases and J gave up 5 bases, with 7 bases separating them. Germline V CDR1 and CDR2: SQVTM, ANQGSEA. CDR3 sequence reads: CSVEDPPETQYF. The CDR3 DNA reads TGCAGCGTTGAAGACCCCCCCGAGACCCAGTACTTC.

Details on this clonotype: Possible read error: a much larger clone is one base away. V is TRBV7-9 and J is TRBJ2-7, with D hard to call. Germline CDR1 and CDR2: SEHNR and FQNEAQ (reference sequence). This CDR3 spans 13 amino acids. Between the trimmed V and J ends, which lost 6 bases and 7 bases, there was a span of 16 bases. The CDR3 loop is CASRTTPYNEQYF. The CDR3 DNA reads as TGTGCCAGCAGAACGACACCGTACAATGAGCAGTACTTC.

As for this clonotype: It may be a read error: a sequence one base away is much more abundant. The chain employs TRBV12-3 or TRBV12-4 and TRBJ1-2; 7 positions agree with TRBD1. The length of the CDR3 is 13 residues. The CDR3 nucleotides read TGTGCCAACAGTTACACAGGGGAGGGAGGCTACACCTTC. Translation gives CANSYTGEGGYTF.

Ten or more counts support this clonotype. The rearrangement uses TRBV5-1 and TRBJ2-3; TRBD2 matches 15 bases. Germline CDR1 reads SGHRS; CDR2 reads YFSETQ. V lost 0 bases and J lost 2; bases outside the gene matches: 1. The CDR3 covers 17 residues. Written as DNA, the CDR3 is TGCGCCAGCAGCTTGGGGACTAGCGGGGGGGCCACAGATACGCAGTATTTT. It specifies CASSLGTSGGATDTQYF.

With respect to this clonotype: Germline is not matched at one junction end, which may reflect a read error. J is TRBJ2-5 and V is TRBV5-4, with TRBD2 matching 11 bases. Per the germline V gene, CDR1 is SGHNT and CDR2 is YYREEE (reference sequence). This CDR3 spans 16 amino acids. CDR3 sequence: CASSPASGGPREIQYF. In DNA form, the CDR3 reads TGTGCCAGCAGCCCCGCTAGCGGGGGGCCGAGGGAGATCCAGTACTTC.

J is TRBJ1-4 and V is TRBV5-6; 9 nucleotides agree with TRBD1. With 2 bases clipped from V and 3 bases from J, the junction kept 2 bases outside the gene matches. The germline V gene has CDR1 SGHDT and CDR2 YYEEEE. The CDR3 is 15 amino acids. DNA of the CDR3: TGTGCCAGCAGCTTACAGGGGGCAGCTAATGAAAAACTGTTTTTT. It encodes CASSLQGAANEKLFF.

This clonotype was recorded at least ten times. The CDR3 protein is CASSPRTGRNEQFF. CDR3 DNA sequence: TGTGCCAGCAGCCCACGGACAGGAAGGAATGAGCAGTTCTTC. The genes are TRBV11-1 and TRBJ2-1; TRBD1 matches 7 bases. This CDR3 has 14 residues. The trim removed 5 bases at V and 7 bases at J, leaving 8 bases unmatched. CDR1 is SGHAT, CDR2 FQDESV, per germline (reference sequence).

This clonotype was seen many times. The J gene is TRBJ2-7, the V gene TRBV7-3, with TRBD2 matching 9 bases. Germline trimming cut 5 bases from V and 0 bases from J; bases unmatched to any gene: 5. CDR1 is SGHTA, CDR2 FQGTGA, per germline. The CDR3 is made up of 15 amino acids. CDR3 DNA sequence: TGTGCCAGCAGCCGAGAGCGGGGGGCCTCCTACGAGCAGTACTTC. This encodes CASSRERGASYEQYF.

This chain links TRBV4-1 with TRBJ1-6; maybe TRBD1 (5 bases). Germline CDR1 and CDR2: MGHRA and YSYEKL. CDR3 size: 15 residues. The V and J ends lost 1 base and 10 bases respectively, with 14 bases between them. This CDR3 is CASSQVSGLGSPLHF. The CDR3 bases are TGCGCCAGCAGCCAAGTTTCAGGGCTCGGCTCACCCCTCCACTTT.

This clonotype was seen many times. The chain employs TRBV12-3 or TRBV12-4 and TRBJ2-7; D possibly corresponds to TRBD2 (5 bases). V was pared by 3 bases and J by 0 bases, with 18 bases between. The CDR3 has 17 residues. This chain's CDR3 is CASSLSRMIGSSYEQYF. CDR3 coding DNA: TGTGCCAGCAGTTTGTCGAGGATGATAGGGAGCTCCTACGAGCAGTACTTC.

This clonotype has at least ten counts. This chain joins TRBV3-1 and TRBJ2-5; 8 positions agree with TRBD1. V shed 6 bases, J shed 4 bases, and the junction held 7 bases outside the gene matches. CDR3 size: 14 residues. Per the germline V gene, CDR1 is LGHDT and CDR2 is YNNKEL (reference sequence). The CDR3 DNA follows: TGTGCCAGCAGGCCTGCAGGGGGCGGAGAGACCCAGTACTTC. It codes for CASRPAGGGETQYF.

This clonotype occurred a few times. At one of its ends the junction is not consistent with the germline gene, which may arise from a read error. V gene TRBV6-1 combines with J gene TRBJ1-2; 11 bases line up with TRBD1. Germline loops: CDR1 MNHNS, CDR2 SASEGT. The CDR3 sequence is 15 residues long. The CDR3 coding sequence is TGTACCAGCAGTGGTCGGACAGGGGGCGTCTATGGCTACACCTTC. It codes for CTSSGRTGGVYGYTF.

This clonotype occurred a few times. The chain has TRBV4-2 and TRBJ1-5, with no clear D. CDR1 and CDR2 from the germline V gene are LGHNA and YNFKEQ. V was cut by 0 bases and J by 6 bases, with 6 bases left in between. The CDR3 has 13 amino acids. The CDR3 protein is CASSQDISQPQHF. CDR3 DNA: TGTGCCAGCAGCCAAGATATCTCTCAGCCCCAGCATTTT.

CDR3 bases: TGTGCCTGGAGTGTCCCCAGCGGGGGAACAGATACGCAGTATTTT. It specifies CAWSVPSGGTDTQYF. The rearrangement joins TRBV30 to TRBJ2-3; 8 bases line up with TRBD2. The V gene's germline CDR1 is GTSNPN and CDR2 SVGIG (reference sequence). The trim removed 0 bases at V and 3 bases at J, leaving 5 bases unmatched. The length of the CDR3 is 15 residues.